This T cell receptor beta chain originates from a study of T cell responses to AZD1222 COVID-19 vaccine. The CDR3 spans 13 residues. V lost 7 bases to trimming and J lost 4 bases, with 13 bases between them. Germline V lookup: CDR1 MNHEY, CDR2 SVGAGI. Profiling relied on immunoSEQ multiplex PCR, and the TCRdb table lists in-frame clones only, not all of them. The sample shows about 130,000 clones, 93% of them seen only once. A single count supports this clone. Its antigen is undetermined. Overall study results and limits: Researchers report vaccine-associated CD4 TCRs spanning spike, with dominance at 160-218 and 743-854. In all cases, repertoires were sampled only after the peak T cell response. Breadth and depth of Spike-specific TCRs rose after two AZD1222 doses. Mostly white British, mostly female donors; authors suggested clonal diversity may be underestimated.

The sequences come from peripheral blood, collected on day 0 of AZD1222 vaccination. This receptor was taken from an adult in good health. The chain recombines TRBV6-5 with TRBJ1-2; D ambiguous. The CDR3 spells CASKREWSYGYTF. CDR3 bases: TGTGCCAGCAAGAGGGAATGGTCCTATGGCTACACCTTC.